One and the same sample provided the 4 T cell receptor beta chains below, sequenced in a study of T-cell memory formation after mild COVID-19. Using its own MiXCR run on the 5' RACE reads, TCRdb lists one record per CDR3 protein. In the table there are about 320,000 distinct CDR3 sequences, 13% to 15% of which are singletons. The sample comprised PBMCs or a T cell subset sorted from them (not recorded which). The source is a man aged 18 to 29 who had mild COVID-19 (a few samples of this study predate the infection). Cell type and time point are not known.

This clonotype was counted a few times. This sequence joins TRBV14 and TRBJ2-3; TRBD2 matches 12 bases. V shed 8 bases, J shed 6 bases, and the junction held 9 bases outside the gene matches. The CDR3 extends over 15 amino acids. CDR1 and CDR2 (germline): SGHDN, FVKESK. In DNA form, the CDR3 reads TGTGCCAGCGGGAGACTAGCGGGGGCTTTTGATACGCAGTATTTT. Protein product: CASGRLAGAFDTQYF.

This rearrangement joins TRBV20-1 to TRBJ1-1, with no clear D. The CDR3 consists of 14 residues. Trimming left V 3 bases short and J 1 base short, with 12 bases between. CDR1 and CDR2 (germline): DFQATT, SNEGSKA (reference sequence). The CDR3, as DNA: TGCAGTGCTAGGGCCAGCTCTACGAACACTGAAGCTTTCTTT. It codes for CSARASSTNTEAFF.

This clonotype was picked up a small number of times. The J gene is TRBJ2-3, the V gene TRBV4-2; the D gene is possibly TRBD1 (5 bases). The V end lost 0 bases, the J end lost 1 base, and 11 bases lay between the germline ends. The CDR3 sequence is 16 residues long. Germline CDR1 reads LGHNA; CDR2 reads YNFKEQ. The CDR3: CASSQEGLRGTDTQYF. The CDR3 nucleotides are TGTGCCAGCAGCCAAGAGGGGCTAAGGGGCACAGATACGCAGTATTTT.

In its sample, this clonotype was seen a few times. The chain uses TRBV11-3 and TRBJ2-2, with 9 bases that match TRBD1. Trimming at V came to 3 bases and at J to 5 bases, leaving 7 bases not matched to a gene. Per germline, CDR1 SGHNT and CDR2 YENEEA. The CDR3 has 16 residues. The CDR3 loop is CASSFLGQGGTGELFF. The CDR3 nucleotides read TGTGCCAGCAGCTTTTTGGGACAGGGAGGAACCGGGGAGCTGTTTTTT.